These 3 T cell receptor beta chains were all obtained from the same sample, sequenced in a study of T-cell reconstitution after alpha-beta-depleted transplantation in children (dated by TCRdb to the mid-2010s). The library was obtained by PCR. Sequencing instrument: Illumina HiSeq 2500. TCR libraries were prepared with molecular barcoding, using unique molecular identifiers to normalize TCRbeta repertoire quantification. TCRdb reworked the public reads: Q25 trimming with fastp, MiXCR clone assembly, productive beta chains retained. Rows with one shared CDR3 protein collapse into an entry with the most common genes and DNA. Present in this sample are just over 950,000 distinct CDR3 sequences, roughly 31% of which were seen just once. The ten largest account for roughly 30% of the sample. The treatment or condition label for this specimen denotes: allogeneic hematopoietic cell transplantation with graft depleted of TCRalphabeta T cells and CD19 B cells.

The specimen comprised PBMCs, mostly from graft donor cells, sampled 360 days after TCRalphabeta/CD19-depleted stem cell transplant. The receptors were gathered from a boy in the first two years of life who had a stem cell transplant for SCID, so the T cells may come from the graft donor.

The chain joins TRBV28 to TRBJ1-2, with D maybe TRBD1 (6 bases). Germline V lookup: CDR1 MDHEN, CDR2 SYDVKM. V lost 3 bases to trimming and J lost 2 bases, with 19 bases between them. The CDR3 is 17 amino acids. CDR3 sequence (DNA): TGTGCCAGCAGTTTGCACGCTGCGGGGGCAGGAAACTATGGCTACACCTTC. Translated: CASSLHAAGAGNYGYTF.

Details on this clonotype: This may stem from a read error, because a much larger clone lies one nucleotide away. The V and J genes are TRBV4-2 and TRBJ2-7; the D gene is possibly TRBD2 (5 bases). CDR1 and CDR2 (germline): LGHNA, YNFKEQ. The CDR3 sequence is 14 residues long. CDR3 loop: CASSQNSGTYEHYF. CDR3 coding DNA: TGTGCCAGCAGCCAGAACAGCGGAACCTACGAGCACTACTTC.

The DNA of the CDR3 is TGTGCCAGCAGCTTAGGGGGAGGGCAGAGACAAGAGACCCAGTACTTC. Translation gives CASSLGGGQRQETQYF. The chain couples TRBV11-2 to TRBJ2-5, with 7 bases matching TRBD2. From germline, CDR1 is SGHAT and CDR2 FQNNGV. V dropped 1 base and J dropped 2; count of bases not matched to a gene: 7. This CDR3 contains 16 residues.